This is a list of T cell receptor beta chains from one sample in a study of blood T cell repertoires in COVID-19. Profiling relied on immunoSEQ multiplex PCR, and the TCRdb table lists in-frame clones only, not all of them. The sample lists 55,000 to 75,000 clones, approximately 79% occurring once. The sample taken for sequencing was peripheral blood. These TCRs come from a man older than 75 with active COVID-19. The conserved cysteine and the conserved F or W are not part of the CDR3 here.

TRBV6-5 | ASSSPSKPDSYGYT
TRBV7-8 | ASSLFGTAGLSVLF
TRBV10-1 | ASSAKGTGRSNEKLF
TRBV4-2 | ASSQRPGDEQY
TRBV7-2 | ASSLDLAGGPDTQY
TRBV9 | ASSVGQGPEQY
TRBV6-5 | ASNRQASSTDTQY
TRBV5-1 | ASRTSGFQETQY
TRBV7-2 | ASSRAVTGGISTETQY
TRBV18 | ASSPGPGNQPQH
TRBV19 | ASNPGQPNTGELF
TRBV19 | ASHFSHQPQH
TRBV27 | ASSFFQFPDTQY
TRBV4-1 | ASSQGPSGGGLETQY
TRBV6-5 | ASSPLGVVREKLF
TRBV7-6 | ASSKEGGLGWTQY
TRBV24-1 | ATSASGGSTDTQY
TRBV4-3 | ASSQERLVLPLGGYT
TRBV4-3 | ASSQDLIPEGKLF
TRBV7-9 | ASRQNLGLAGKDTQY
TRBV6-5 | ASSYSGRGEQY
TRBV6-5 | ASSYHRTSHEQY
TRBV5-1 | ASSLGTGMNTEAF
TRBV6-2/TRBV6-3 | ASSYSATGSMNTEAF
TRBV9 | ASSATGGLSTDTQY
TRBV5-8 | ASSFRGGAYSYEQY
TRBV18 | ASSLRQGLNTEAF
TRBV18 | ASSLTRQIETQY
TRBV11-2 | ASSMRTSGTPMAGELF
TRBV6-5 | ASSRQMINEQF
TRBV4-1 | ASRPEGGQGTTSEQF
TRBV29-1 | SVEGDSGRAF
TRBV6-5 | ASSPSPGQRSEQY
TRBV20-1 | SAGGPYGYT
TRBV7-2 | ASSHRTEPTDTQY
TRBV19 | ASSIRGGTGGYEQY
TRBV5-8 | ASSLGQPNTGELF
TRBV28 | ASSGNARVGSYEQY
TRBV4-2 | ASSLGLAGGDLYEQY
TRBV6-2/TRBV6-3 | ASSYSDYRANNYGYT
TRBV6-5 | ASSYGTGTYEQY
TRBV27 | ASSRGQDNSPLH
TRBV6-1 | ASSEGQGFSNQPQH
TRBV7-9 | ASSFEPGQGVNTEAF
TRBV28 | ASSPGGQSNQPQH
TRBV11-1 | ASKRDRGNTGELF
TRBV29-1 | SATGGQGRAGELF
TRBV6-2/TRBV6-3 | ASSRGQTYYEQY
TRBV10-2 | ASSETLRGYNEQF
TRBV29-1 | SVAGTSGGFGTDTQY
TRBV6-2/TRBV6-3 | ASSYGSEQF
TRBV11-2 | ASSLEVGGNEKLF